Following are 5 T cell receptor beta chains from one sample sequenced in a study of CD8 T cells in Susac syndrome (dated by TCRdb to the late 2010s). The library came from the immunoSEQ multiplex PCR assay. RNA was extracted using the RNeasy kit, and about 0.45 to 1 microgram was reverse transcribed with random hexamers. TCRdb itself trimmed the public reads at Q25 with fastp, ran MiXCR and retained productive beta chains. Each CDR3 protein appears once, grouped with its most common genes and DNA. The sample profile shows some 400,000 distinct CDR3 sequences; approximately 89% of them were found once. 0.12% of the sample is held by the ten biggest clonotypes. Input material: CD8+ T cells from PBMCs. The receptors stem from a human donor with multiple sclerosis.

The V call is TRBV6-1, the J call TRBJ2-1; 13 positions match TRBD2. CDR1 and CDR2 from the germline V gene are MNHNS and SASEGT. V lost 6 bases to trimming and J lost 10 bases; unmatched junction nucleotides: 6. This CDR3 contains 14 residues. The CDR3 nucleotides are TGTGCCAGCAGAGAACTAGCGGGAGGGCTAGAGCAGTTCTTC. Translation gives CASRELAGGLEQFF.

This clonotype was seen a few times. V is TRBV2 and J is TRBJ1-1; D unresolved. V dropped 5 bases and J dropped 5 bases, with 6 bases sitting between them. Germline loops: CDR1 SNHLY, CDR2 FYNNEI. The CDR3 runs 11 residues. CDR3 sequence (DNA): TGTGCCAGCAGTTCCACTACTGAAGCTTTCTTT. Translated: CASSSTTEAFF.

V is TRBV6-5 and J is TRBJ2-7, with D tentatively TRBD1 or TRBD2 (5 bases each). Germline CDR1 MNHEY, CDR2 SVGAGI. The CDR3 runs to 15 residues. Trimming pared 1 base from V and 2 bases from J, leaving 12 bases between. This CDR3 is CASSYWDGSTYEQYF. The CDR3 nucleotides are TGTGCCAGCAGTTACTGGGACGGTAGTACCTACGAGCAGTACTTC.

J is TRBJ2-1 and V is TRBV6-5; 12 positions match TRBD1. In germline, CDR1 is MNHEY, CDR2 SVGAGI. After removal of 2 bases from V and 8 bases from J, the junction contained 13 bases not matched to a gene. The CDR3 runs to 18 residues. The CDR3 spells CASSYRDRGLGVGDEQFF. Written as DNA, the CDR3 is TGTGCCAGCAGTTACAGGGACAGGGGGCTGGGAGTCGGAGATGAGCAGTTCTTC.

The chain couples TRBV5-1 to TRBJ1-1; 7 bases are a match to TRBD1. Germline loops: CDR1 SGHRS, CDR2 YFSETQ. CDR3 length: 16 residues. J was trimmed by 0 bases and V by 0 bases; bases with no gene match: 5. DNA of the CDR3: TGCGCCAGCAGCTTGGAACAGGGGCTATTGAACACTGAAGCTTTCTTT. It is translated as CASSLEQGLLNTEAFF.